This record covers a single T cell receptor beta chain. The antigen remains undetermined. This CDR3 region has 14 residues. The V and J ends lost 2 bases and 5 bases, in that order; junction bases with no gene match: 5. Germline values: CDR1 SGHRS, CDR2 YFSETQ. The data originate from a study of T-cell reconstitution after alpha-beta-depleted transplantation in children. Whole-study findings and limits: Approximately two months post-transplant, alpha-beta T cells reportedly originated from several hundred expanded graft clones. Several patients had high TCRbeta diversity at day 60; it came from surviving recipient T cells and thymic progenitors.

The library targeted TCRbeta and was prepared with unique molecular identifiers. TCRdb recomputed calls from the PCR reads with MiXCR, one row per CDR3 protein. The top ten clones hold 60% to 75% of a sample with 17,000 or so distinct CDR3 sequences, around 12% of them seen once. The chain uses TRBV5-1 and TRBJ1-1; TRBD1 aligns across 8 bases. The source material was PBMCs, mostly from graft donor cells, sampled 180 days after TCRalphabeta/CD19-depleted stem cell transplant. The TCR comes from a boy under three years old who had a stem cell transplant for Wiskott-Aldrich syndrome, so the T cells may come from the graft donor. As DNA, the CDR3 is TGCGCCAGCAGCTTTGGGACAGGAGAGACTGAAGCTTTCTTT. It encodes CASSFGTGETEAFF.